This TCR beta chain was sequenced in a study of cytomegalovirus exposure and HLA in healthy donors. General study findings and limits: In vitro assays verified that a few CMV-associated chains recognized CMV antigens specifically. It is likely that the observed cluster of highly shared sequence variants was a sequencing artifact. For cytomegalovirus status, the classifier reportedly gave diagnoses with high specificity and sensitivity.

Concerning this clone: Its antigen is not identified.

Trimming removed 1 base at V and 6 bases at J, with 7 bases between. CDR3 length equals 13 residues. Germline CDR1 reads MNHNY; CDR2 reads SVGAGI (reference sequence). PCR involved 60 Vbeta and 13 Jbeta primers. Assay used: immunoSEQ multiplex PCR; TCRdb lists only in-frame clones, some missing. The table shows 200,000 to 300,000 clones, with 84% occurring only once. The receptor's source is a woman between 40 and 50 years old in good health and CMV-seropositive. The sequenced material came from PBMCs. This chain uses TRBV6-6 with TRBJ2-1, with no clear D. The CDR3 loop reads CASSYFSGNEQFF. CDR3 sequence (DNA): TGTGCCAGCAGTTACTTCTCGGGCAATGAGCAGTTCTTC.